This T cell receptor beta chain was retrieved from a study of T-cell reconstitution after alpha-beta-depleted transplantation in children. This clonotype was seen repeatedly, ten times or more. The TCRbeta library was prepared with unique molecular identifiers. TCRdb independently ran MiXCR on the PCR reads; one entry per CDR3 protein. The repertoire includes tens of thousands of distinct CDR3 sequences, around 6.6% of them detected once, and less than 3% sits in the top ten. V gave up 0 bases and J gave up 1 base, with 9 bases separating them. The CDR3 consists of 16 residues. Germline CDR1 reads SGHAT; CDR2 reads FQDESV (reference sequence).

This receptor was taken from a human donor who donated a stem cell graft to a child with acute lymphoblastic leukemia. The sample in question was PBMCs from the stem cell graft donor, obtained from the stem cell graft. The chain joins TRBV11-1 to TRBJ2-2; TRBD2 might be the D (6 bases). Written as DNA, the CDR3 is TGTGCCAGCAGCTTAGCAGGGACTCTGAACACCGGGGAGCTGTTTTTT. It yields the protein CASSLAGTLNTGELFF.